A few counts support the clone carrying this T cell receptor beta chain. Between the trimmed V and J ends, which lost 2 bases and 5 bases, there was a span of 10 bases. Germline loops: CDR1 GTSNPN, CDR2 SVGIG (reference sequence). The CDR3 is made up of 13 amino acids. The source of the sample is a study of T cell repertoires in cytomegalovirus infection. TCRdb reprocessed the reads with MiXCR, giving one entry per CDR3 protein. The table has approximately 500,000 distinct CDR3 sequences, 15% to 20% seen once; the top ten hold more than 20%. The rearrangement links TRBV30 to TRBJ2-1; TRBD1 is a possible D gene (6 bases). The sequence derives from a human donor in good health (CMV status not recorded). Some clones in this sample may be carry-over from other donors' samples. Sequenced material: CD8+ T cells from PBMCs. The CDR3: CAWSHGQNNEQFF. The DNA of the CDR3 is TGTGCCTGGAGTCACGGACAGAACAATGAGCAGTTCTTC.